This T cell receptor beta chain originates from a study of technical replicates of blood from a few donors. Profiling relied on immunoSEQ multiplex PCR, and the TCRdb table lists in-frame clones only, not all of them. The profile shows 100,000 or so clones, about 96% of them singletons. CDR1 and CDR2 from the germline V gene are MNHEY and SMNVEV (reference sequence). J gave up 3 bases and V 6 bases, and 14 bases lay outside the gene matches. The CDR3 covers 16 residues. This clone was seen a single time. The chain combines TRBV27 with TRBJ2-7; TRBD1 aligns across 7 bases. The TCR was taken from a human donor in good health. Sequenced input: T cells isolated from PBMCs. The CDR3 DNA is TGTGCCAGCAGGCCTCAAACAGGGGAATTTTTCTACGAGCAGTACTTC. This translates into CASRPQTGEFFYEQYF.